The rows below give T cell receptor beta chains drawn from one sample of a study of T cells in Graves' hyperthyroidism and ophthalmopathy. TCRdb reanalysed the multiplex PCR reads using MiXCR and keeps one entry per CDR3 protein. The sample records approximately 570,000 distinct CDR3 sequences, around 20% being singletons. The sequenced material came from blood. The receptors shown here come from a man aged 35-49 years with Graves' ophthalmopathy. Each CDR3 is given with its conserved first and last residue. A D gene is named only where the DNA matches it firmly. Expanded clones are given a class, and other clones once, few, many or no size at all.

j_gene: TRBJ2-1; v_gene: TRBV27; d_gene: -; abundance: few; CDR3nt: TGTGCCAGCAGTTTAGGCCGAGCCCTATACAATGAGCAGTTCTTC; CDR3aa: CASSLGRALYNEQFF
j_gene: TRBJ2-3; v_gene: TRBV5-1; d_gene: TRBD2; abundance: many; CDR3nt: TGCGCCAGCAGTCTGGGCGGGGGGCCCACAGATACGCAGTATTTT; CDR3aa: CASSLGGGPTDTQYF
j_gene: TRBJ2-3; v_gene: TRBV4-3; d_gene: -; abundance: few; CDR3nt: TGCGCCAGCAGCCAAGAAAACAGGGTTGGAGATACGCAGTATTTT; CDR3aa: CASSQENRVGDTQYF
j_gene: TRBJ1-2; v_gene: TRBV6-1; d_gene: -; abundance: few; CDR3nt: TGTGCCAGCAGCCTGGCCCCGGCAGGGCAGAATGGCTACACCTTC; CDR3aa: CASSLAPAGQNGYTF
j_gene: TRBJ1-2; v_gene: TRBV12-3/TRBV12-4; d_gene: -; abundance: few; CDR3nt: TGTGCCAGCTGGGCACCCTTGGGCTACACCTTC; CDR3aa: CASWAPLGYTF
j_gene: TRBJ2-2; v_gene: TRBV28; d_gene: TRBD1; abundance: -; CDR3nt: TGTGCCAGCAGACCGCCCGGGACAGGGGATATTGAGCTGTTTTTT; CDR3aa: CASRPPGTGDIELFF
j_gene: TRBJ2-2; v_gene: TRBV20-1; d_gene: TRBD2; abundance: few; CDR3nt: TGCAGTGCTAGCCCGGCTAGCGGGGTTAAAGGGGAGCTGTTTTTT; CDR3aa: CSASPASGVKGELFF
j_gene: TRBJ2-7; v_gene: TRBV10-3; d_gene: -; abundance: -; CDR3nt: TGTGCCATCAGTGAGGCTAGCAATCCCTACGAGCAGTACTTC; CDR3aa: CAISEASNPYEQYF
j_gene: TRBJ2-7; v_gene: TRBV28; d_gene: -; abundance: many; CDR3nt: TGTGCCAGCAGTTCCCCCTCCTACGAGCAGTACTTC; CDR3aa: CASSSPSYEQYF
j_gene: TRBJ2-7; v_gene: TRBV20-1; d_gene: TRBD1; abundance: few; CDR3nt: TGCAGTGCTCCCCGGACAGGACTGTACGAGCAGTACTTC; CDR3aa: CSAPRTGLYEQYF
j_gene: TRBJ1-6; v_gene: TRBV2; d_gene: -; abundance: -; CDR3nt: TGTGCCAGCAGTGAACCAGACAGGTCACCCCTCCACTTT; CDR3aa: CASSEPDRSPLHF
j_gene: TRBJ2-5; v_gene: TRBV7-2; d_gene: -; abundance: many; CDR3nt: TGTGCCAGCAGCTTAGCGTACCAAGAGACCCAGTACTTC; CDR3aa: CASSLAYQETQYF
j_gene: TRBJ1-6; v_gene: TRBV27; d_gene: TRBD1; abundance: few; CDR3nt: TGTGCCAGCAGCCCTTCGGGACAGGGGTGGGGTTCACCCCTCCACTTT; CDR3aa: CASSPSGQGWGSPLHF
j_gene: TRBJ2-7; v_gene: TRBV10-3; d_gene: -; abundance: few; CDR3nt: TGTGCCATCAGTGGACCGAAAGGCTCCTACGAGCAGTACTTC; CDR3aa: CAISGPKGSYEQYF
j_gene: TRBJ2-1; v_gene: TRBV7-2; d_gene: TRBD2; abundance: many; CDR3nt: TGTGCCAGCAGCCAACCCCAGGGACTAGCGGGATCTGGCGAGCAGTTCTTC; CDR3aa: CASSQPQGLAGSGEQFF
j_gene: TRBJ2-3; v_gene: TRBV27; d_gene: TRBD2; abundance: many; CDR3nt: TGTGCCAGCACCCACCCCACGGCTAGCGGGAGTGGAGCAGATACGCAGTATTTT; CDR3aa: CASTHPTASGSGADTQYF
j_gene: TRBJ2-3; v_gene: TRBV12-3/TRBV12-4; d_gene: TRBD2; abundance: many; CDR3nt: TGTGCCAGTTCCCTAGGACTAGCGGGAAGAGATACGCAGTATTTT; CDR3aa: CASSLGLAGRDTQYF
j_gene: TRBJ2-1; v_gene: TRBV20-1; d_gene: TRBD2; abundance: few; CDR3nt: TGCAGTGCTAGTGAGAGGCTAGCGGAGACCACTCTATCTTACAATGAGCAGTTCTTC; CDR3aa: CSASERLAETTLSYNEQFF
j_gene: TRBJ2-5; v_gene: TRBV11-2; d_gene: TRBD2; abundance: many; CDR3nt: TGTGCCAGCAGCTCGGTTAAGCGGGGAATCCAAGAGACCCAGTACTTC; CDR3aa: CASSSVKRGIQETQYF
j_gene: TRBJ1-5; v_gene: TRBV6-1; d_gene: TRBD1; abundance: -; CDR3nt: TGTGCCAGCCACGGACAGGGGTCTTCTCAGCCCCAGCATTTT; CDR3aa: CASHGQGSSQPQHF
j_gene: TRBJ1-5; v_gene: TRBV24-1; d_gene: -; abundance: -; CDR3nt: TGTGCCACCAGTGGAAAATATAGCAATCAGCCCCAGCATTTT; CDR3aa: CATSGKYSNQPQHF
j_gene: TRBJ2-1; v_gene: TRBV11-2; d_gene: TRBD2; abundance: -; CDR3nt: TGCGCCAGCAGCCGCCGCCAGGGAGCGGGGGGCGCTAGGGATGAGCAGTTCTTC; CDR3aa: CASSRRQGAGGARDEQFF
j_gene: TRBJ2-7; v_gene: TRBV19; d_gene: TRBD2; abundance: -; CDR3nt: TGTGCCAGTAGTTTGCTAGCGGGGGACTACGAGCAGTACTTC; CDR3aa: CASSLLAGDYEQYF
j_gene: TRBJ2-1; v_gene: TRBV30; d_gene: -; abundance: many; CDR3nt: TGTGCCTGGAGTCTATTAACCCCCTACAATGAGCAGTTCTTC; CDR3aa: CAWSLLTPYNEQFF
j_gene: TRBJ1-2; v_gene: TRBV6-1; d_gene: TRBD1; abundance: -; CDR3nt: TGTGCCAGCAGCAGAACTACAGGGGAGGCTGGCTACACCTTC; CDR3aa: CASSRTTGEAGYTF
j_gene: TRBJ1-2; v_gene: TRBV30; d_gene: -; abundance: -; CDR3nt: TGTGCCTGGGCCTTGGGGGGTGGCTACACCTTC; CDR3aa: CAWALGGGYTF
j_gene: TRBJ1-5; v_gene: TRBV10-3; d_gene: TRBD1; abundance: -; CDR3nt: TGTGCCATCAGTGACCCTCAGGGGGCTACCCCGGATCAGCCCCAGCATTTT; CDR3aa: CAISDPQGATPDQPQHF
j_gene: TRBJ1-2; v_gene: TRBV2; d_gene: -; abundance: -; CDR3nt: TGTGCCTCCGCCCAGCCGTACTATGGCTACACCTTC; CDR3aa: CASAQPYYGYTF
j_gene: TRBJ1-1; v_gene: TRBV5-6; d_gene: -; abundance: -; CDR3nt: TGTGCCAGCAGCTGGGAAAGGTATTACCAAGGGACTGAAGCTTTCTTT; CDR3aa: CASSWERYYQGTEAFF
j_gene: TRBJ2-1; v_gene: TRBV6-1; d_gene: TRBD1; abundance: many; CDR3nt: TGTGCCAGCAGTACCGGGACAGGGGTCAATGAGCAGTTCTTC; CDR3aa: CASSTGTGVNEQFF
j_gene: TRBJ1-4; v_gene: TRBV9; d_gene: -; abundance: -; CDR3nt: TGTGCCAGCAGCGTATCGGGAGGGTTGAATGAAAAACTGTTTTTT; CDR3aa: CASSVSGGLNEKLFF